What follows is one T cell receptor (beta chain) and its context. Measured with immunoSEQ multiplex PCR; TCRdb has only the in-frame clones, and not every one. The sample holds about 350,000 clones; roughly 90% are singletons and the top ten take about 10%. Stated treatment: some 20 received Ad26.COV2.S at low or high dose, single or two shots; about five received placebo; per-sample allocation not given. Sampling happened 63 days after the first vaccine or placebo injection. CDR3 length: 13 residues. The ends were cut back, 6 bases at V and 5 bases at J, with 13 bases in the middle. The germline CDR1 and CDR2 sequences are MDHEN and SYDVKM. The sample comes from a study of Ad26.COV2.S vaccination and SARS-CoV-2 variants.

This sequence was found in a person aged 18 to 59 who received the Ad26.COV2.S COVID-19 vaccine or a placebo. The chain carries TRBV28 and TRBJ2-5; a weak D match, TRBD2 (5 bases). The specimen comprised peripheral blood, sampled in a trial of Ad26.COV2.S vaccine versus placebo. The CDR3 loop is CASSPWEQETQYF. The DNA for the CDR3 is TGTGCCAGCAGCCCATGGGAGCAGGAGACCCAGTACTTC.